This is a list of T cell receptor beta chains from one sample in a study of blood T cell repertoires in COVID-19. Sequencing used immunoSEQ multiplex PCR; TCRdb keeps in-frame clones, though not all of them. The repertoire holds about 260,000 clones, with 70% to 90% as singletons. The sample comprised peripheral blood. The receptors shown here come from a young man with active or convalescent COVID-19. Both conserved end residues are part of each CDR3. The D gene is left open where the match is weak. Size tells how often a clone was seen (once, few, many) or the class of an expanded clone, and some rows leave it out.

d_gene: TRBD1; j_gene: TRBJ1-2; v_gene: TRBV5-1; abundance: -; CDR3aa: CASSATGTGGPDYGYTF; CDR3nt: TGCGCCAGCAGCGCTACCGGGACAGGGGGCCCGGACTATGGCTACACCTTC
d_gene: -; j_gene: TRBJ2-2; v_gene: TRBV2; abundance: -; CDR3aa: CASRQDANTGELFF; CDR3nt: TGTGCCAGTCGACAGGATGCGAACACCGGGGAGCTGTTTTTT
d_gene: -; j_gene: TRBJ1-4; v_gene: TRBV30; abundance: -; CDR3aa: CAQGRASSTNEKLFF; CDR3nt: TGTGCCCAAGGTCGGGCTAGCTCAACTAATGAAAAACTGTTTTTT
d_gene: -; j_gene: TRBJ2-3; v_gene: TRBV15; abundance: -; CDR3aa: CATSRDFGTDTQYF; CDR3nt: TGTGCCACCAGCAGAGATTTCGGCACAGATACGCAGTATTTT
d_gene: TRBD2; j_gene: TRBJ2-1; v_gene: TRBV5-6; abundance: -; CDR3aa: CASSLATGGIRDNEQFF; CDR3nt: TGTGCCAGCAGCTTGGCGACCGGGGGGATCAGGGACAATGAGCAGTTCTTC
d_gene: -; j_gene: TRBJ2-2; v_gene: TRBV25-1; abundance: -; CDR3aa: CATRQVGGTGELFF; CDR3nt: TGTGCCACCAGACAGGTCGGAGGGACCGGGGAGCTGTTTTTT
d_gene: TRBD1; j_gene: TRBJ1-5; v_gene: TRBV20-1; abundance: -; CDR3aa: CSASKGASGNQPQHF; CDR3nt: TGCAGTGCTAGTAAGGGGGCCTCGGGAAATCAGCCCCAGCATTTT
d_gene: -; j_gene: TRBJ2-1; v_gene: TRBV6-5; abundance: -; CDR3aa: CASSRVGANEQFF; CDR3nt: TGTGCCAGCAGTCGTGTGGGAGCAAATGAGCAGTTCTTC
d_gene: -; j_gene: TRBJ2-2; v_gene: TRBV6-5; abundance: -; CDR3aa: CASGRGGANTGELFF; CDR3nt: TGTGCCAGCGGTAGAGGAGGGGCGAACACCGGGGAGCTGTTTTTT
d_gene: TRBD2; j_gene: TRBJ2-1; v_gene: TRBV29-1; abundance: -; CDR3aa: CSVAPLAGGAYNEQFF; CDR3nt: TGCAGCGTTGCCCCACTAGCGGGGGGGGCCTACAATGAGCAGTTCTTC
d_gene: -; j_gene: TRBJ1-6; v_gene: TRBV12-2; abundance: -; CDR3aa: CASRLVRTSLSSYNSPLHF; CDR3nt: TGTGCAAGTCGCTTAGTAAGGACATCATTATCCTCCTATAATTCACCCCTCCACTTT
d_gene: TRBD1; j_gene: TRBJ1-2; v_gene: TRBV7-9; abundance: once; CDR3aa: CASSLEARGYSGYTF; CDR3nt: TGTGCCAGCAGCTTAGAGGCCAGGGGGTATAGTGGCTACACCTTC
d_gene: -; j_gene: TRBJ1-3; v_gene: TRBV7-2; abundance: once; CDR3aa: CASSLAYRYQDSGNTIYF; CDR3nt: TGTGCCAGCAGCTTAGCCTACAGGTATCAGGACTCTGGAAACACCATATATTTT
d_gene: TRBD2; j_gene: TRBJ2-7; v_gene: TRBV5-5; abundance: -; CDR3aa: CASSLSGLAAYEQYF; CDR3nt: TGTGCCAGCAGCTTATCCGGACTAGCGGCCTACGAGCAGTACTTC
d_gene: -; j_gene: TRBJ2-7; v_gene: TRBV7-9; abundance: -; CDR3aa: CASSYDSYEQYF; CDR3nt: TGTGCCAGCAGCTACGACAGCTACGAGCAGTACTTC
d_gene: -; j_gene: TRBJ1-2; v_gene: TRBV2; abundance: -; CDR3aa: CASTLLQGRQGYTF; CDR3nt: TGTGCCAGCACCCTTCTTCAGGGGCGACAGGGCTACACCTTC
d_gene: -; j_gene: TRBJ2-3; v_gene: TRBV5-1; abundance: -; CDR3aa: CASSSTRTLQGDTQYF; CDR3nt: TGCGCCAGCAGCTCCACGCGGACACTCCAAGGAGATACGCAGTATTTT
d_gene: TRBD1; j_gene: TRBJ1-5; v_gene: TRBV19; abundance: -; CDR3aa: CASSTDREGNQPQHF; CDR3nt: TGTGCCAGTAGTACGGACAGGGAGGGCAATCAGCCCCAGCATTTT
d_gene: -; j_gene: TRBJ1-2; v_gene: TRBV2; abundance: -; CDR3aa: CASRRGVGDGYTF; CDR3nt: TGTGCCAGCAGGCGGGGCGTTGGGGATGGCTACACCTTC
d_gene: -; j_gene: TRBJ2-1; v_gene: TRBV9; abundance: -; CDR3aa: CASSVGRSTGSDEQFF; CDR3nt: TGTGCCAGCAGCGTAGGTAGGAGCACTGGATCGGATGAGCAGTTCTTC
d_gene: -; j_gene: TRBJ2-2; v_gene: TRBV9; abundance: -; CDR3aa: CASSVSGDTGELFF; CDR3nt: TGTGCCAGCAGCGTTTCCGGGGACACCGGGGAGCTGTTTTTT
d_gene: TRBD1; j_gene: TRBJ2-1; v_gene: TRBV18; abundance: -; CDR3aa: CASSIGDRAYNEQFF; CDR3nt: TGTGCCAGCTCAATTGGGGACAGGGCCTACAATGAGCAGTTCTTC
d_gene: TRBD1; j_gene: TRBJ1-5; v_gene: TRBV10-1; abundance: -; CDR3aa: CASTRPTGTGRESNQPQHF; CDR3nt: TGCGCCAGCACCCGACCGACCGGGACAGGGAGGGAAAGCAATCAGCCCCAGCATTTT
d_gene: -; j_gene: TRBJ1-6; v_gene: TRBV19; abundance: -; CDR3aa: CASSPRQGGNSPLHF; CDR3nt: TGTGCCAGTAGTCCCCGGCAGGGAGGTAATTCACCCCTCCACTTT
d_gene: TRBD2; j_gene: TRBJ2-1; v_gene: TRBV7-9; abundance: -; CDR3aa: CASRLGGDNEQFF; CDR3nt: TGTGCCAGCAGACTCGGGGGGGACAATGAGCAGTTCTTC
d_gene: -; j_gene: TRBJ2-7; v_gene: TRBV2; abundance: -; CDR3aa: CASSEQGSGYEQYF; CDR3nt: TGTGCCAGCAGTGAACAGGGCTCAGGCTACGAGCAGTACTTC
d_gene: TRBD1; j_gene: TRBJ1-1; v_gene: TRBV7-9; abundance: once; CDR3aa: CASSLGLGQINTEAFF; CDR3nt: TGTGCCAGCAGCTTAGGTTTGGGACAGATAAACACTGAAGCTTTCTTT
d_gene: TRBD1; j_gene: TRBJ1-2; v_gene: TRBV25-1; abundance: -; CDR3aa: CASSDPGTGSRGYTF; CDR3nt: TGTGCCAGCAGTGACCCTGGGACAGGGTCGCGTGGCTACACCTTC
d_gene: -; j_gene: TRBJ2-1; v_gene: TRBV9; abundance: -; CDR3aa: CASSPSGLSNEQFF; CDR3nt: TGTGCCAGCAGCCCATCCGGACTCAGCAATGAGCAGTTCTTC
d_gene: -; j_gene: TRBJ2-5; v_gene: TRBV5-4; abundance: -; CDR3aa: CASSLGHFQETQYF; CDR3nt: TGTGCCAGCAGCCTGGGACACTTTCAAGAGACCCAGTACTTC
d_gene: -; j_gene: TRBJ2-7; v_gene: TRBV7-8; abundance: -; CDR3aa: CASSLVTGRTYEQYF; CDR3nt: TGTGCCAGCAGCTTAGTGACTGGCAGAACCTACGAGCAGTACTTC
d_gene: TRBD2; j_gene: TRBJ2-3; v_gene: TRBV24-1; abundance: -; CDR3aa: CATSDTHSGGATDTQYF; CDR3nt: TGTGCCACCAGTGATACCCATAGCGGGGGGGCCACAGATACGCAGTATTTT
d_gene: -; j_gene: TRBJ1-6; v_gene: TRBV3-1/TRBV3-2; abundance: -; CDR3aa: CASSQIGPGTPLHF; CDR3nt: TGTGCCAGCAGCCAAATTGGGCCGGGGACACCCCTCCACTTT
d_gene: TRBD1; j_gene: TRBJ1-4; v_gene: TRBV5-1; abundance: -; CDR3aa: CASSSDRVDEKLFF; CDR3nt: TGCGCCAGCAGCTCCGACAGGGTCGATGAAAAACTGTTTTTT
d_gene: -; j_gene: TRBJ1-2; v_gene: TRBV6-5; abundance: -; CDR3aa: CASSSGGIYTYGYTF; CDR3nt: TGTGCCAGCAGTTCGGGTGGTATTTACACCTATGGCTACACCTTC
d_gene: TRBD2; j_gene: TRBJ2-1; v_gene: TRBV25-1; abundance: -; CDR3aa: CASSELAGGSYNEQFF; CDR3nt: TGTGCCAGCAGTGAATTAGCGGGGGGCTCCTACAATGAGCAGTTCTTC
d_gene: -; j_gene: TRBJ2-1; v_gene: TRBV27; abundance: -; CDR3aa: CASSMTDNEQFF; CDR3nt: TGTGCCAGCAGCATGACAGACAATGAGCAGTTCTTC
d_gene: -; j_gene: TRBJ2-2; v_gene: TRBV6-5; abundance: few; CDR3aa: CASRRTLANTGELFF; CDR3nt: TGTGCCAGCAGAAGGACACTTGCGAACACCGGGGAGCTGTTTTTT
d_gene: -; j_gene: TRBJ2-5; v_gene: TRBV12-3/TRBV12-4; abundance: -; CDR3aa: CASSFRGTQYF; CDR3nt: TGTGCCAGCAGTTTCCGGGGGACCCAGTACTTC
d_gene: -; j_gene: TRBJ2-7; v_gene: TRBV7-3; abundance: -; CDR3aa: CATSQGTVHEQYF; CDR3nt: TGTGCCACTTCTCAGGGAACTGTCCACGAGCAGTACTTC
d_gene: TRBD1; j_gene: TRBJ2-7; v_gene: TRBV5-1; abundance: -; CDR3aa: CASAAGGRDEQYF; CDR3nt: TGCGCCAGCGCCGCAGGGGGACGGGACGAGCAGTACTTC
d_gene: TRBD1; j_gene: TRBJ1-1; v_gene: TRBV6-5; abundance: -; CDR3aa: CASSTGTANTEAFF; CDR3nt: TGTGCCAGCAGTACGGGGACAGCGAACACTGAAGCTTTCTTT
d_gene: TRBD1; j_gene: TRBJ1-2; v_gene: TRBV30; abundance: -; CDR3aa: CAWSPGQGVGYTF; CDR3nt: TGTGCCTGGAGTCCGGGACAGGGTGTGGGCTACACCTTC
d_gene: -; j_gene: TRBJ1-5; v_gene: TRBV5-1; abundance: -; CDR3aa: CASSGVRVMVNQPQHF; CDR3nt: TGCGCCAGCAGCGGGGTCAGGGTTATGGTGAATCAGCCCCAGCATTTT
d_gene: TRBD2; j_gene: TRBJ2-3; v_gene: TRBV27; abundance: -; CDR3aa: CASSFTLAGGPDTQYF; CDR3nt: TGTGCCAGCAGTTTTACCCTAGCGGGGGGGCCGGATACGCAGTATTTT
d_gene: TRBD2; j_gene: TRBJ2-5; v_gene: TRBV4-2; abundance: -; CDR3aa: CASSQDERGAGETQYF; CDR3nt: TGTGCCAGCAGCCAAGATGAGCGGGGGGCCGGGGAGACCCAGTACTTC